This is a list of T cell receptor beta chains from one sample in a study of Graves' ophthalmopathy and Graves' hyperthyroidism. TCRdb called the multiplex PCR reads again in MiXCR, with one record for every CDR3 protein. The sample lists 500,000 to 800,000 distinct CDR3 sequences, roughly two fifths seen once, with around 3% in the top ten. Sequences were obtained from peripheral blood. Source of these receptors: an adult man with Graves' ophthalmopathy. Both conserved end residues are part of each CDR3. The D gene is left open where the match is weak. The size field is filled for only some rows; it gives once, few, many or a size class.

J gene,V gene,D gene,clone size,CDR3 DNA,CDR3 protein
TRBJ2-5,TRBV4-3,-,few,TGCGCCAGCAGCCAAGATGGTCGTCGGGGGGAGACCCAGTACTTC,CASSQDGRRGETQYF
TRBJ1-3,TRBV4-1,-,-,TGCGCCAGCAGCCAAGACCCCCCGGCAGGCCCTGGAAACACCATATATTTT,CASSQDPPAGPGNTIYF
TRBJ2-2,TRBV20-1,-,-,TGCAGTGCGACCCAGACGGGGTCAACGAACACCGGGGAGCTGTTTTTT,CSATQTGSTNTGELFF
TRBJ1-5,TRBV2,-,many,TGTGCCAGCAGTGAATGGGCAAGCTATAGCAATCAGCCCCAGCATTTT,CASSEWASYSNQPQHF
TRBJ2-7,TRBV5-1,TRBD1,many,TGCGCCAGCAGCATACAGGGGGCTTACGAGCAGTACTTC,CASSIQGAYEQYF
TRBJ1-1,TRBV6-6,TRBD1,-,TGTGCCAGCAGTTACCGTCATCCAGGGGGTGGAACTGAAGCTTTCTTT,CASSYRHPGGGTEAFF
TRBJ1-2,TRBV7-2,-,many,TGTGCCAGCAGCCCCGAGCTAGGGAGGCACTATGGCTACACCTTC,CASSPELGRHYGYTF
TRBJ2-3,TRBV7-6,TRBD2,-,TGTGCCAGCAGCTTAAAGCGGGGGGTCGGGTCAGATACGCAGTATTTT,CASSLKRGVGSDTQYF
TRBJ2-7,TRBV20-1,-,many,TGCAGTGCTAGTTCGGGGATCTACGAGCAGTACTTC,CSASSGIYEQYF
TRBJ2-2,TRBV7-6,TRBD1,-,TGTGCCAGCAGCCAAGACGGACAGGGTGTATCCACCGGGGAGCTGTTTTTT,CASSQDGQGVSTGELFF
TRBJ1-4,TRBV10-3,-,-,TGTGCCAGCAGTTACTCGCGGGGGGCTAATGAAAAACTGTTTTTT,CASSYSRGANEKLFF